A single sample gave rise to the 7 T cell receptor beta chains below, sequenced in a study of T cells in Graves' hyperthyroidism and ophthalmopathy. RNA transcripts served as the template for amplifying TCR beta CDR3 regions. A set of HTBI primers served as the primers for a first-round RT-PCR of the TCR CDR3. Using its own MiXCR run on the multiplex PCR reads, TCRdb lists one record per CDR3 protein. This table holds about 620,000 distinct CDR3 sequences, around 15% found once. The specimen was blood. These receptors were obtained from a woman in her twenties or thirties with Graves' hyperthyroidism.

This clonotype was seen many times. The V and J genes are TRBV27 and TRBJ1-4; D ambiguous. This CDR3 is 16 amino acids long. Germline-derived CDR1 and CDR2 are MNHEY and SMNVEV (reference sequence). V was trimmed by 4 bases and J by 5 bases, leaving 17 bases between them. This CDR3 reads CASSSLYSAQNEKLFF. The CDR3 DNA reads TGTGCCAGCAGTTCTCTCTACAGTGCCCAAAATGAAAAACTGTTTTTT. Full variable domain (missing parts from reference TRBV27 and TRBJ1-4): EAQVTQNPRYLITVTGKKLTVTCSQNMNHEYMSWYRQDPGLGLRQIYYSMNVEVTDKGDVPEGYKVSRKEKRNFPLILESPSPNQTSLYFCASSSLYSAQNEKLFFGSGTQLSVL.

This clonotype has only a few counts. This sequence joins TRBV15 and TRBJ1-4; the D gene is possibly TRBD1 (6 bases). The V end was cut by 1 base, the J end by 11 bases, with 11 bases between. Germline CDR1 is LNHNV and CDR2 is YYDKDF (reference sequence). This CDR3 has 13 amino acids. CDR3 sequence: CATSRVHRVKLFF. DNA for the CDR3: TGTGCCACCAGCAGAGTCCACAGGGTCAAACTGTTTTTT.

This clonotype was found many times. The chain has TRBV28 and TRBJ2-5; TRBD1 or TRBD2 may be the D gene (6 bases each). V lost 2 bases, J lost 7 bases, and 11 bases lay in between. The CDR3 contains 13 residues. Germline-derived CDR1 and CDR2 are MDHEN and SYDVKM. The CDR3: CASSLGGPGTQYF. In DNA, the CDR3 is TGTGCCAGCAGTTTAGGGGGGCCCGGGACCCAGTACTTC.

This clonotype was seen ten or more times. V gene TRBV3-1 combines with J gene TRBJ1-3; the D is unclear. CDR3 length: 14 amino acids. Germline CDR1 is LGHDT and CDR2 is YNNKEL (reference sequence). V was shortened by 3 bases and J by 0 bases, with 6 bases between the two germline ends. CDR3 in DNA: TGTGCCAGCAGCCAGACACGCTCTGGAAACACCATATATTTT. Translation: CASSQTRSGNTIYF.

The J gene is TRBJ2-3, the V gene TRBV20-1, with TRBD2 as a possible D gene (6 bases). The CDR3 is made up of 15 amino acids. The V gene lost 5 bases and the J gene lost 3 bases, with 18 bases spanning the gap. In germline, CDR1 is DFQATT, CDR2 SNEGSKA (reference sequence). In DNA form, the CDR3 reads TGCAGTGCTCCGATCCCAGGGAGGTCTACAGATACGCAGTATTTT. Amino acids: CSAPIPGRSTDTQYF.

This clonotype was counted at least ten times. This sequence joins TRBV20-1 and TRBJ2-1; TRBD1 matches at 8 bases. From germline, CDR1 is DFQATT and CDR2 SNEGSKA (reference sequence). J was trimmed by 4 bases and V by 6 bases; bases with no gene match: 8. The CDR3 consists of 14 residues. For the CDR3, the DNA is TGCAGTGCGCACGGACAGGGCCTTTACAATGAGCAGTTCTTC. Its protein product is CSAHGQGLYNEQFF.

This clonotype has at least ten counts. The V call is TRBV7-9, the J call TRBJ1-2; possibly TRBD1 for D (6 bases). There are 14 residues in the CDR3. V was clipped by 6 bases and J by 8 bases, with 19 bases between them. CDR1 SEHNR and CDR2 FQNEAQ come from the germline V gene (reference sequence). DNA for the CDR3: TGTGCCAGCAGTTTCTCTCAGGGGATTGGGGGCTACACCTTC. Protein sequence: CASSFSQGIGGYTF.